The rows below give T cell receptor beta chains drawn from one sample of a study of blood T cell repertoires in COVID-19. The protocol was immunoSEQ multiplex PCR, while the TCRdb copy is restricted to in-frame clones and leaves out a portion. The table shows just over 200,000 clones, with over 75% occurring only once. Sequenced sample: peripheral blood. Source of these receptors: a man at least 80 years old with acute or convalescent COVID-19. CDR3s include the opening cysteine and the closing phenylalanine or tryptophan. The order of the fields is D gene, clone size, V gene, J gene, CDR3 protein, CDR3 DNA. The D gene is left open where the match is weak. Where a row states a size, it is once, few, many or the class of an expanded clone; other rows omit it.

d_gene: TRBD1
abundance: -
v_gene: TRBV7-2
j_gene: TRBJ1-6
CDR3aa: CASSFGTGGRSPLHF
CDR3nt: TGTGCCAGCAGCTTTGGGACAGGAGGGCGTTCACCCCTCCACTTT

d_gene: -
abundance: -
v_gene: TRBV6-4
j_gene: TRBJ2-1
CDR3aa: CASSDAVGGQFF
CDR3nt: TGTGCCAGCAGTGACGCTGTGGGGGGGCAGTTCTTC

d_gene: TRBD1
abundance: once
v_gene: TRBV6-6
j_gene: TRBJ1-6
CDR3aa: CASSYRGQGGSPLHF
CDR3nt: TGTGCCAGCAGTTATAGAGGACAGGGCGGTTCACCCCTCCACTTT

d_gene: -
abundance: -
v_gene: TRBV5-1
j_gene: TRBJ1-1
CDR3aa: CASSLAQMNTEAFF
CDR3nt: TGCGCCAGCAGCTTGGCCCAGATGAACACTGAAGCTTTCTTT

d_gene: -
abundance: few
v_gene: TRBV7-3
j_gene: TRBJ1-1
CDR3aa: CASSNGLSTEAFF
CDR3nt: TGTGCCAGCAGCAACGGTCTGAGCACTGAAGCTTTCTTT

d_gene: -
abundance: -
v_gene: TRBV5-8
j_gene: TRBJ1-3
CDR3aa: CASSFGLRGAGNTIYF
CDR3nt: TGTGCCAGCAGCTTCGGTTTACGGGGGGCTGGAAACACCATATATTTT

d_gene: -
abundance: -
v_gene: TRBV5-1
j_gene: TRBJ1-1
CDR3aa: CASRGRGNDTEAFF
CDR3nt: TGCGCCAGCAGGGGCCGGGGAAACGACACTGAAGCTTTCTTT

d_gene: TRBD2
abundance: -
v_gene: TRBV19
j_gene: TRBJ2-5
CDR3aa: CASRGTGGQTQYF
CDR3nt: TGTGCCAGTAGGGGAACGGGAGGACAGACCCAGTACTTC

d_gene: TRBD2
abundance: -
v_gene: TRBV7-2
j_gene: TRBJ2-7
CDR3aa: CASSSKSRTSGSSYEQYF
CDR3nt: TGTGCCAGCAGCTCCAAGAGCCGGACTAGCGGAAGCTCCTACGAGCAGTACTTC

d_gene: TRBD1
abundance: few
v_gene: TRBV27
j_gene: TRBJ2-2
CDR3aa: CASSRPGQGWTGELFF
CDR3nt: TGTGCCAGCAGTCGCCCAGGACAGGGTTGGACCGGGGAGCTGTTTTTT

d_gene: TRBD1
abundance: -
v_gene: TRBV6-6
j_gene: TRBJ2-1
CDR3aa: CASRRDRSYNEQFF
CDR3nt: TGTGCCAGCCGCCGGGACAGGTCCTACAATGAGCAGTTCTTC

d_gene: TRBD1
abundance: once
v_gene: TRBV5-1
j_gene: TRBJ1-2
CDR3aa: CASSLEDRGIAQYGYTF
CDR3nt: TGCGCCAGCAGCTTGGAGGACAGGGGAATTGCCCAATATGGCTACACCTTC

d_gene: TRBD2
abundance: -
v_gene: TRBV24-1
j_gene: TRBJ2-3
CDR3aa: CATSDSGLAGGADTQYF
CDR3nt: TGTGCCACCAGTGATTCGGGACTAGCGGGAGGGGCAGATACGCAGTATTTT

d_gene: TRBD2
abundance: -
v_gene: TRBV9
j_gene: TRBJ2-5
CDR3aa: CASSSEGLAGSQETQYF
CDR3nt: TGTGCCAGCAGCTCCGAGGGACTAGCGGGTTCTCAAGAGACCCAGTACTTC

d_gene: -
abundance: once
v_gene: TRBV11-2
j_gene: TRBJ1-3
CDR3aa: CASRDSIRGNTIYF
CDR3nt: TGTGCCAGCAGAGACAGCATCCGCGGAAACACCATATATTTT

d_gene: -
abundance: -
v_gene: TRBV10-3
j_gene: TRBJ2-1
CDR3aa: CAISESFAAESYNEQFF
CDR3nt: TGTGCCATCAGTGAGTCTTTTGCCGCAGAATCCTACAATGAGCAGTTCTTC

d_gene: TRBD2
abundance: -
v_gene: TRBV4-2
j_gene: TRBJ2-1
CDR3aa: CASSSPGTSGYNEQFF
CDR3nt: TGTGCCAGCAGCTCGCCCGGGACTAGCGGATACAATGAGCAGTTCTTC

d_gene: -
abundance: -
v_gene: TRBV28
j_gene: TRBJ2-7
CDR3aa: CASTPGHLPPEQYF
CDR3nt: TGTGCCAGCACCCCGGGACACCTGCCCCCCGAGCAGTACTTC

d_gene: TRBD2
abundance: -
v_gene: TRBV4-1
j_gene: TRBJ2-1
CDR3aa: CASSKLAGANNEQFF
CDR3nt: TGCGCCAGCAGCAAATTAGCGGGAGCAAACAATGAGCAGTTCTTC

d_gene: -
abundance: -
v_gene: TRBV27
j_gene: TRBJ1-2
CDR3aa: CASSSQGNYGYTF
CDR3nt: TGTGCCAGCAGTTCACAGGGAAACTATGGCTACACCTTC

d_gene: TRBD1
abundance: -
v_gene: TRBV11-3
j_gene: TRBJ1-6
CDR3aa: CASRVTGVNSPLHF
CDR3nt: TGTGCCAGCAGAGTTACAGGGGTTAATTCACCCCTCCACTTT

d_gene: TRBD2
abundance: -
v_gene: TRBV4-2
j_gene: TRBJ2-1
CDR3aa: CASSGLASGFYSYNEQFF
CDR3nt: TGTGCCAGCAGCGGACTTGCTAGCGGGTTTTACTCCTACAATGAGCAGTTCTTC

d_gene: -
abundance: -
v_gene: TRBV7-2
j_gene: TRBJ2-3
CDR3aa: CASSLVSALGTDTQYF
CDR3nt: TGTGCCAGCAGCTTAGTTAGCGCCCTGGGCACAGATACGCAGTATTTT

d_gene: -
abundance: -
v_gene: TRBV19
j_gene: TRBJ1-5
CDR3aa: CASSNQQGPQPQHF
CDR3nt: TGTGCCAGTAGTAACCAGCAGGGCCCCCAGCCCCAGCATTTT

d_gene: TRBD1
abundance: -
v_gene: TRBV12-3/TRBV12-4
j_gene: TRBJ2-7
CDR3aa: CASTPGGQQYF
CDR3nt: TGTGCCAGCACCCCAGGGGGCCAGCAGTACTTC

d_gene: -
abundance: -
v_gene: TRBV7-2
j_gene: TRBJ1-1
CDR3aa: CASSLVTGMNTEAFF
CDR3nt: TGTGCCAGCAGCTTAGTAACGGGAATGAACACTGAAGCTTTCTTT

d_gene: TRBD1
abundance: -
v_gene: TRBV19
j_gene: TRBJ2-5
CDR3aa: CASSTRDRVEETQYF
CDR3nt: TGTGCCAGTAGTACCCGGGACAGGGTGGAAGAGACCCAGTACTTC

d_gene: -
abundance: -
v_gene: TRBV28
j_gene: TRBJ1-1
CDR3aa: CASSSAEGSNTEAFF
CDR3nt: TGTGCCAGCAGTTCAGCGGAGGGATCGAACACTGAAGCTTTCTTT

d_gene: -
abundance: -
v_gene: TRBV14
j_gene: TRBJ2-7
CDR3aa: CASSRTTLGGEQYF
CDR3nt: TGTGCCAGCAGCCGGACTACCCTTGGGGGCGAGCAGTACTTC

d_gene: -
abundance: -
v_gene: TRBV7-8
j_gene: TRBJ2-3
CDR3aa: CASSAREGSADTQYF
CDR3nt: TGTGCCAGCAGCGCACGAGAGGGATCAGCAGATACGCAGTATTTT

d_gene: -
abundance: -
v_gene: TRBV12-1
j_gene: TRBJ2-3
CDR3aa: CASSDRLTGTSKTDTQYF
CDR3nt: TGTGCCAGCAGCGACCGACTTACCGGGACTAGCAAGACAGATACGCAGTATTTT

d_gene: TRBD2
abundance: -
v_gene: TRBV18
j_gene: TRBJ2-5
CDR3aa: CASSPGLAGGPETQYF
CDR3nt: TGTGCCAGCTCACCTGGACTAGCGGGAGGGCCTGAGACCCAGTACTTC

d_gene: -
abundance: -
v_gene: TRBV19
j_gene: TRBJ1-2
CDR3aa: CAAGELGYTF
CDR3nt: TGTGCCGCTGGTGAGCTGGGCTACACCTTC

d_gene: TRBD1
abundance: -
v_gene: TRBV6-5
j_gene: TRBJ2-7
CDR3aa: CASSSPGTGGNEQYF
CDR3nt: TGTGCCAGCAGCTCACCCGGGACAGGGGGCAACGAGCAGTACTTC

d_gene: -
abundance: -
v_gene: TRBV2
j_gene: TRBJ1-1
CDR3aa: CASSARRTQNTEAFF
CDR3nt: TGTGCCAGCAGTGCGAGACGGACTCAGAACACTGAAGCTTTCTTT

d_gene: -
abundance: -
v_gene: TRBV3-1/TRBV3-2
j_gene: TRBJ1-1
CDR3aa: CASSQAVSITEAFF
CDR3nt: TGTGCCAGCAGCCAAGCCGTTAGTATCACTGAAGCTTTCTTT

d_gene: -
abundance: -
v_gene: TRBV19
j_gene: TRBJ1-1
CDR3aa: CASSRPGQGFFEAFF
CDR3nt: TGTGCCAGTAGTAGACCCGGCCAGGGGTTCTTTGAAGCTTTCTTT

d_gene: -
abundance: -
v_gene: TRBV30
j_gene: TRBJ2-3
CDR3aa: CAWSRTRAGASAQYF
CDR3nt: TGTGCCTGGAGTCGTACAAGGGCAGGGGCAAGCGCACAGTATTTT

d_gene: -
abundance: -
v_gene: TRBV29-1
j_gene: TRBJ2-2
CDR3aa: CSVLQQMSGELFF
CDR3nt: TGCAGCGTTCTCCAACAGATGTCCGGGGAGCTGTTTTTT

d_gene: TRBD2
abundance: -
v_gene: TRBV11-1
j_gene: TRBJ2-3
CDR3aa: CASNQAGEGDTQYF
CDR3nt: TGTGCCAGCAACCAAGCGGGAGAAGGAGATACGCAGTATTTT

d_gene: TRBD1
abundance: -
v_gene: TRBV5-1
j_gene: TRBJ2-3
CDR3aa: CASSLGFLGTVTDTQYF
CDR3nt: TGCGCCAGCAGCTTGGGGTTTTTGGGGACAGTCACAGATACGCAGTATTTT

d_gene: TRBD2
abundance: -
v_gene: TRBV19
j_gene: TRBJ2-2
CDR3aa: CASSGLAGVGELFF
CDR3nt: TGTGCCAGTAGCGGACTAGCGGGAGTCGGGGAGCTGTTTTTT

d_gene: TRBD1
abundance: -
v_gene: TRBV18
j_gene: TRBJ2-7
CDR3aa: CASSPQLLGQGGNEQYF
CDR3nt: TGTGCCAGCTCACCACAGTTGCTGGGACAGGGGGGCAACGAGCAGTACTTC

d_gene: TRBD1
abundance: -
v_gene: TRBV6-5
j_gene: TRBJ1-5
CDR3aa: CASRGQGNQPQHF
CDR3nt: TGTGCCAGCAGGGGACAGGGAAATCAGCCCCAGCATTTT

d_gene: TRBD1
abundance: -
v_gene: TRBV15
j_gene: TRBJ2-7
CDR3aa: CATSRGLLQGVVYEQYF
CDR3nt: TGTGCCACCAGCAGAGGCCTTCTACAGGGGGTTGTCTACGAGCAGTACTTC

d_gene: TRBD1
abundance: -
v_gene: TRBV19
j_gene: TRBJ1-5
CDR3aa: CASNEQGFQPQHF
CDR3nt: TGTGCCAGTAACGAACAGGGGTTTCAGCCCCAGCATTTT